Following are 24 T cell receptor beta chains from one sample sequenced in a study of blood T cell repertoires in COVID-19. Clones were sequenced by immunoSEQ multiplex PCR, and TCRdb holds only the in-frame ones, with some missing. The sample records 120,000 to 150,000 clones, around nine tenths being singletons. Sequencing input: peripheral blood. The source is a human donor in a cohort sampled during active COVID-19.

This CDR3 reads CASTLLAGGGNTQYF. CDR3 sequence (DNA): TGTGCCAGTACTCTCCTGGCGGGGGGCGGTAATACGCAGTATTTT. The J gene is TRBJ2-3, the V gene TRBV19; 8 bases are shared with TRBD2. This CDR3 is 15 amino acids long. CDR1 and CDR2 (germline): LNHDA, SQIVND (reference sequence). V was clipped by 7 bases and J by 7 bases; unmatched bases: 13.

The CDR3 DNA sequence: TGTGCCAGCAGCCGAGGGACTAGCGGCGTGTACAATGAGCAGTTCTTC. As protein: CASSRGTSGVYNEQFF. The V gene is TRBV7-8, the J gene TRBJ2-1, with 11 bases lining up with TRBD2. Germline values: CDR1 SGHVS, CDR2 FQNEAQ. This CDR3 spans 16 amino acids. Trimming cost V 5 bases and J 4 bases; bases outside gene matches: 7.

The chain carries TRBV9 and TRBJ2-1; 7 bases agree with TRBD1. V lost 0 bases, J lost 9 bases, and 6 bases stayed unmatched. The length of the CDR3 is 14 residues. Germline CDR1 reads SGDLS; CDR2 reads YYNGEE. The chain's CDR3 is CASSVAGQDTEQFF. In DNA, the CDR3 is TGTGCCAGCAGCGTAGCAGGACAGGACACTGAGCAGTTCTTC.

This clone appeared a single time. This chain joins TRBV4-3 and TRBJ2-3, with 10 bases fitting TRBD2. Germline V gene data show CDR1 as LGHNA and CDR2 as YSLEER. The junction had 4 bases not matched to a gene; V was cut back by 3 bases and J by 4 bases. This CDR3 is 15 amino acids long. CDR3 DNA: TGCGCCAGCAGCCACGGACTAGCGGAACCAGATACGCAGTATTTT. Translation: CASSHGLAEPDTQYF.

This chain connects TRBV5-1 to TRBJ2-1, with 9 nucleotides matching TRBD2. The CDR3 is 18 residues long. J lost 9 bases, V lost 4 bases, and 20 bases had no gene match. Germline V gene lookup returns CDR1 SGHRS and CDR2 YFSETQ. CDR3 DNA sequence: TGCGCCAGCAGCCCCACCAGTGCTAGCGGGGTATTGGGCGGTGAGCAGTTCTTC. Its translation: CASSPTSASGVLGGEQFF.

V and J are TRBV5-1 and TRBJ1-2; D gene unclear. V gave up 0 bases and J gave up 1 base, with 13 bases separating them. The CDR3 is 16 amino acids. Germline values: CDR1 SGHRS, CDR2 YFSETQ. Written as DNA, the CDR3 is TGCGCCAGCAGCTTGGAAGGAGGCATCATTAACTATGGCTACACCTTC. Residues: CASSLEGGIINYGYTF.

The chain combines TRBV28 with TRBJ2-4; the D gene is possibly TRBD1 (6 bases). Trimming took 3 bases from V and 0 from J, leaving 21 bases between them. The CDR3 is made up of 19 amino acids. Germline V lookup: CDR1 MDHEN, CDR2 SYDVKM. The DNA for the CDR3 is TGTGCCAGCAGTTTGCCGGAACGACAGGTGTTACTAGCCAAAAACATTCAGTACTTC. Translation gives CASSLPERQVLLAKNIQYF.

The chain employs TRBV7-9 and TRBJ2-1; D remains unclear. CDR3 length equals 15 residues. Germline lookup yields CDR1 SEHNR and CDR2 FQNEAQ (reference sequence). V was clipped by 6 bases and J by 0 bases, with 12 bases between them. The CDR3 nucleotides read TGTGCCAGCAGTTACTACACGAGCTCCTACAATGAGCAGTTCTTC. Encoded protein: CASSYYTSSYNEQFF.

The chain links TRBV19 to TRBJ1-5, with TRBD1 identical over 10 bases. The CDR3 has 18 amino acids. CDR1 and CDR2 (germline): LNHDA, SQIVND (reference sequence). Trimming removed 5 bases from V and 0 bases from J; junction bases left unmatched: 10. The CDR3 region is CASSLRDRGSYSNQPQHF. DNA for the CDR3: TGTGCCAGTAGTCTCCGGGACAGGGGTTCTTATAGCAATCAGCCCCAGCATTTT.

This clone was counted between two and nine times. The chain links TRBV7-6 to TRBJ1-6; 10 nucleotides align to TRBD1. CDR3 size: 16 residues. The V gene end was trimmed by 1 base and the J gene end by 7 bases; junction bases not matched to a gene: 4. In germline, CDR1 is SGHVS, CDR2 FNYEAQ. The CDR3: CASSLGGQGPNSPLHF. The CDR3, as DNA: TGTGCCAGCAGCTTAGGGGGACAGGGGCCAAATTCACCCCTCCACTTT.

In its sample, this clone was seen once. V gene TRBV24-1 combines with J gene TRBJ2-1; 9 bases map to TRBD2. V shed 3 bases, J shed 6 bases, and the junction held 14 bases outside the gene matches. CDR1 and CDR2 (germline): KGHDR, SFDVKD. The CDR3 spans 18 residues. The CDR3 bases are TGTGCCACCAGTGATCTTCGTCTTGGCGGGAGGGCCGGCAATGAGCAGTTCTTC. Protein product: CATSDLRLGGRAGNEQFF.

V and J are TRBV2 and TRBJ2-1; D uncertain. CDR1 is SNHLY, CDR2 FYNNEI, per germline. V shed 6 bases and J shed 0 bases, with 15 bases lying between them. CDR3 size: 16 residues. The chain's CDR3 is CASSALGPSSYNEQFF. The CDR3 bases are TGTGCCAGCAGCGCATTGGGCCCGAGCTCCTACAATGAGCAGTTCTTC.

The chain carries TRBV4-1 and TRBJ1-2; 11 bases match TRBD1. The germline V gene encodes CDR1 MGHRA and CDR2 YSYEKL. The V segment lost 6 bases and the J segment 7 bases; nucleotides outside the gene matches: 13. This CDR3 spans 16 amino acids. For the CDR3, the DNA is TGCGCCAGCAGTATGTTCTGGGGACAGGGGGTGTCTGGCTACACCTTC. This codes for CASSMFWGQGVSGYTF.

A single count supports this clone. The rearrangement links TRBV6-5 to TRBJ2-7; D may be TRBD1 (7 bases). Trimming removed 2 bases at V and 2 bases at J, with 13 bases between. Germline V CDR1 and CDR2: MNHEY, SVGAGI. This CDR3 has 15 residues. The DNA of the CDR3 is TGTGCCAGCAGTTACGCGGGGCAGGGGGCCTACGAGCAGTACTTC. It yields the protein CASSYAGQGAYEQYF.

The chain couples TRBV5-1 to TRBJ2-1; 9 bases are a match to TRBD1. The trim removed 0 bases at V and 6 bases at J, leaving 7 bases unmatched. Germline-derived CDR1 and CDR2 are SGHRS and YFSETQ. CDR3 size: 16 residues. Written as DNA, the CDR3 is TGCGCCAGCAGCTTGGCTGGGACAGGGTTCTCCAATGAGCAGTTCTTC. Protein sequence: CASSLAGTGFSNEQFF.

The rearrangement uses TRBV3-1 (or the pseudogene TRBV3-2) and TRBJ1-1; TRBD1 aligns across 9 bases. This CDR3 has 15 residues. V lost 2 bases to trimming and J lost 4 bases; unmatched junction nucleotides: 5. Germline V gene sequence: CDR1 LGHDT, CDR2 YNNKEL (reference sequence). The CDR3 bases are TGTGCCAGCAGCCAATATCGGACAGGGGCCACTGAAGCTTTCTTT. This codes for CASSQYRTGATEAFF.

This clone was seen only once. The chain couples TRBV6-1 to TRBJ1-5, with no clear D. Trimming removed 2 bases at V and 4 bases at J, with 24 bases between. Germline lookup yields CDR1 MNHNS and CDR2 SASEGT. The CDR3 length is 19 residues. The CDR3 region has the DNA TGTGCCAGCAGTGAATTAAATCGAGGTCCTTCGAGGGCTAATCAGCCCCAGCATTTT. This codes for CASSELNRGPSRANQPQHF.

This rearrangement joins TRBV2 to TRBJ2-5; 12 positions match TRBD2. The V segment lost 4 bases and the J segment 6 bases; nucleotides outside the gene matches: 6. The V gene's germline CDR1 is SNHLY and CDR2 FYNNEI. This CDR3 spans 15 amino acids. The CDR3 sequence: CASSGSSGGAKTQYF. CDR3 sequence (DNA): TGTGCCAGCAGTGGCTCTAGCGGGGGGGCCAAGACCCAGTACTTC.

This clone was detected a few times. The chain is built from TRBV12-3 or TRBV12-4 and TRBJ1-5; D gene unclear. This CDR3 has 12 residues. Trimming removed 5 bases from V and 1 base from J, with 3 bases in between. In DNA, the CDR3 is TGTGCCAGCAGTCAAAGCAATCAGCCCCAGCATTTT. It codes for CASSQSNQPQHF.

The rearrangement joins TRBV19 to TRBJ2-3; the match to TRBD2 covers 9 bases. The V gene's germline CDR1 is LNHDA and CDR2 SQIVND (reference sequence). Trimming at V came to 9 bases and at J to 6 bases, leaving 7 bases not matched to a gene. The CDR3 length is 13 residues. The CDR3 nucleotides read TGTGCCAGCAGCGGGGGGCACAGGGATACGCAGTATTTT. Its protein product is CASSGGHRDTQYF.

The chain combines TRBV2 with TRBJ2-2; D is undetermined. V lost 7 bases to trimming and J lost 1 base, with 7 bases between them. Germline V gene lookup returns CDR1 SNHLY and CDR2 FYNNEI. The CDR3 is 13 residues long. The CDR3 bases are TGTGCCAGCACGAGAGAGAACACCGGGGAGCTGTTTTTT. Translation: CASTRENTGELFF.

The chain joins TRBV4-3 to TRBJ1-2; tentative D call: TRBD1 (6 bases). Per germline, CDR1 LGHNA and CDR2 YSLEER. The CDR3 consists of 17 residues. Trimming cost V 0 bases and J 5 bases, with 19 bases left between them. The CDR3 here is CASSQEHHRDSGYGYTF. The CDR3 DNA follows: TGCGCCAGCAGCCAAGAGCATCACAGGGATTCAGGATATGGCTACACCTTC.

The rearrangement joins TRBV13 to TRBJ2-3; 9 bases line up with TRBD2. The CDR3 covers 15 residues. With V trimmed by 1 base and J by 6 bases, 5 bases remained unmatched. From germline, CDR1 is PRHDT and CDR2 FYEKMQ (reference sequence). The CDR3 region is CASSLAVAGADTQYF. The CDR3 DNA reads TGTGCCAGCAGCTTAGCAGTAGCGGGAGCGGATACGCAGTATTTT.

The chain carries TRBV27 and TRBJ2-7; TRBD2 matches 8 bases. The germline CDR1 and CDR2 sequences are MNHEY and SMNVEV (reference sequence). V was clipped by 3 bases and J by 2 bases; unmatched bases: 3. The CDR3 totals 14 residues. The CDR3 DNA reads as TGTGCCAGCAGTTTTAGCGGGACGACCTACGAGCAGTACTTC. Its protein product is CASSFSGTTYEQYF.